These 3 T cell receptor beta chains originate from one sample sequenced in a study of CD8 T cells in ankylosing spondylitis. Study-level results: Within ankylosing spondylitis blood, a TCR beta motif made up of seven or eight highly homologous variants appeared to be characteristic.

These TCRs' antigens remain unknown. TCRdb reanalysed the 5' RACE reads using MiXCR and keeps one entry per CDR3 protein. The table has roughly 400,000 distinct CDR3 sequences, about a fifth seen once; the top ten hold approximately 15%. Material: blood, either unsorted or a sorted T cell fraction (not recorded which). The origin of the receptors is a male donor with ankylosing spondylitis.

V is TRBV7-2 and J is TRBJ2-7; D not certain. The CDR3 has 13 amino acids. Germline V gene data show CDR1 as SGHTA and CDR2 as FQGNSA. Trimming left V 1 base short and J 6 bases short, with 10 bases between. CDR3 nucleotides: TGTGCCAGCAGCTTAGAGTTTGGATTCGAGCAGTACTTC. It specifies CASSLEFGFEQYF.

This chain links TRBV4-2 with TRBJ1-6; possible D gene TRBD1, 6 bases. The germline V and J ends were trimmed by 5 bases and 10 bases, with 18 bases remaining between them. The length of the CDR3 is 15 residues. Germline V gives CDR1 LGHNA, CDR2 YNFKEQ. The CDR3, as DNA: TGTGCCAGCAGCGCCCACGGGGACACAGGGTCACCCCTCCACTTT. It yields the protein CASSAHGDTGSPLHF.

The rearrangement joins TRBV7-9 to TRBJ2-5, with D possibly TRBD2 on 5 matching bases. This CDR3 contains 14 residues. The V and J ends lost 3 bases and 4 bases respectively, with 12 bases between them. Germline V gene lookup returns CDR1 SEHNR and CDR2 FQNEAQ (reference sequence). CDR3 nucleotides: TGTGCCAGCAGCTTTGCGGGCGTTGGAGAGACCCAGTACTTC. Translation: CASSFAGVGETQYF.